The clone carrying this T cell receptor (beta chain) was counted a single time. What it binds is unknown. CDR1 and CDR2 from the germline V gene are LGHNA and YSLEER. V was clipped by 1 base and J by 4 bases; unmatched bases: 11. This CDR3 comprises 18 residues. The PCR employed 60 Vbeta primers together with 13 Jbeta primers. Produced via immunoSEQ multiplex PCR; TCRdb's table is partial and in-frame only. The sample consists of some 120,000 clones, about 78% of them appearing once. The data originate from a study of cytomegalovirus exposure and HLA in healthy donors. Notes on the study in general: Some highly shared sequence variants likely arose as a pipeline artifact. Follow-up analysis found HLA locus-dependent TCR association rates, highest for DRB1 and lowest for HLA-C.

The receptor was derived from a man under 40 in good health and CMV-seronegative. Sequencing input: PBMCs. This chain connects TRBV4-3 to TRBJ2-7; TRBD2 matches at 12 bases. CDR3: CASSQGPSGGVSPYEQYF. DNA for the CDR3: TGCGCCAGCAGCCAAGGCCCTAGCGGGGGGGTCAGTCCATACGAGCAGTACTTC.